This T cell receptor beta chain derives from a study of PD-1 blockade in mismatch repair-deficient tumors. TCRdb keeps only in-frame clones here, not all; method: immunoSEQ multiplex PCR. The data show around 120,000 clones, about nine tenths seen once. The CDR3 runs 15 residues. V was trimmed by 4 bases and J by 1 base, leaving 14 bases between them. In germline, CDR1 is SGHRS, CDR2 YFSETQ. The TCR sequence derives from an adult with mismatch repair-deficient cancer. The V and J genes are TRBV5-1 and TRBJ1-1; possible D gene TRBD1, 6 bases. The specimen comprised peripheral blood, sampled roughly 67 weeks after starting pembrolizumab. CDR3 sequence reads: CASSTTGSPNTEAFF. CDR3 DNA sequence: TGCGCCAGCAGCACTACAGGGTCTCCGAACACTGAAGCTTTCTTT.